The 32 T cell receptor beta chains listed next were all sequenced from one sample in a study of shared clonotypes between healthy human individuals. Only in-frame clones appear in the TCRdb table, and some are missing; sequencing was by immunoSEQ multiplex PCR. The data hold more than 2 million clones, with 85% to 95% observed a single time. Sequences were obtained from naive CD4+ T cells sorted from blood. Subset defined: CD45RA+ positively selected. These receptor sequences come from a man aged 18-30 years in good health.

V gene TRBV14 combines with J gene TRBJ2-7, with D unclear. The CDR3 runs 17 residues. CDR1 is SGHDN, CDR2 FVKESK, per germline. The germline V and J ends were trimmed by 3 bases and 2 bases, with 20 bases remaining between them. The CDR3 here is CASSQTPGTSRAYEQYF. Here the CDR3 DNA reads TGTGCCAGCAGCCAGACCCCCGGTACCTCTAGGGCCTACGAGCAGTACTTC.

The rearrangement uses TRBV28 and TRBJ1-3, with D perhaps matching TRBD1 (6 bases). Germline CDR1 is MDHEN and CDR2 is SYDVKM. V lost 7 bases, J lost 0 bases, and 13 bases lay in between. The CDR3 consists of 15 residues. The CDR3 reads CASTPGHLSGNTIYF. The CDR3 DNA is TGTGCCAGCACCCCGGGACACCTCTCTGGAAACACCATATATTTT.

CDR3 in amino acids: CASSLTGTEQPQHF. CDR3 DNA sequence: TGTGCCAGCAGCTTAACCGGAACGGAACAGCCCCAGCATTTT. V gene TRBV7-2 combines with J gene TRBJ1-5; D gene unclear. Per germline, CDR1 SGHTA and CDR2 FQGNSA. V was trimmed by 2 bases and J by 7 bases, leaving 12 bases between them. This CDR3 has 14 amino acids.

The V call is TRBV28, the J call TRBJ1-2, with 7 bases lining up with TRBD1. Per germline, CDR1 MDHEN and CDR2 SYDVKM. The CDR3 is made up of 15 amino acids. With V trimmed by 5 bases and J by 4 bases, 10 bases remained unmatched. The CDR3 sequence: CASSVEGQPPYGYTF. The CDR3 region has the DNA TGTGCCAGCAGTGTAGAGGGACAGCCACCCTATGGCTACACCTTC.

This chain joins TRBV21-1 and TRBJ1-3. TRBV21-1 is an annotated pseudogene. This CDR3 has 11 amino acids. The CDR3 protein is CASSKRNTIYF. In DNA, the CDR3 is TGTGCCAGCAGCAAGCGCAACACCATATATTTT.

The V call is TRBV7-6, the J call TRBJ2-7; 10 bases are shared with TRBD1. Trimming took 6 bases from V and 1 from J; bases not matched to a gene: 6. CDR3 length: 15 residues. Germline CDR1 SGHVS, CDR2 FNYEAQ. The chain's CDR3 is CASSLGQGTSYEQYF. In DNA form, the CDR3 reads TGTGCCAGCAGTCTGGGACAGGGGACTTCCTACGAGCAGTACTTC.

The CDR3 loop reads CASSPVRQNTIYF. DNA of the CDR3: TGTGCCAGCTCACCCGTCCGACAGAACACCATATATTTT. V usage is TRBV18 and J usage is TRBJ1-3, with a tentative D call TRBD1 (5 bases). V was pared by 3 bases and J by 7 bases, with 10 bases between. CDR3 length equals 13 residues. Germline-derived CDR1 and CDR2 are KGHSH and LQKENI.

This clone occurred a few times. This specimen includes other DNA sequences encoding the same CDR3. The J gene is TRBJ2-7, the V gene TRBV2; the D gene is possibly TRBD1 (6 bases). Trimming stripped 5 bases from V and 3 bases from J, with 8 bases between. Germline assignment: CDR1 SNHLY and CDR2 FYNNEI. This CDR3 has 12 residues. The CDR3 sequence: CASSPQGYEQYF. In DNA form, the CDR3 reads TGTGCCAGCAGTCCACAGGGCTACGAGCAGTACTTC.

The V and J genes are TRBV5-1 and TRBJ1-4; TRBD1 matches 9 bases. With 3 bases clipped from V and 0 bases from J, the junction kept 6 bases outside the gene matches. The CDR3 is 17 amino acids. Germline loops: CDR1 SGHRS, CDR2 YFSETQ. CDR3 DNA: TGCGCCAGCAGCTCGGGACAGGGAGACGCAACTAATGAAAAACTGTTTTTT. This codes for CASSSGQGDATNEKLFF.

This clone was counted a single time. CDR3 residues: CASSIPKRETQYF. The CDR3 DNA reads TGTGCCAGCAGCATACCAAAGAGAGAGACCCAGTACTTC. This rearrangement joins TRBV11-1 to TRBJ2-5; D remains unclear. Germline CDR1 reads SGHAT; CDR2 reads FQDESV (reference sequence). CDR3 length: 13 residues. V lost 5 bases, J lost 4 bases, and 11 bases lay in between.

In DNA form, the CDR3 reads TGCAGCGTTGATAGGGGGCCTGCAGATACGCAGTATTTT. Its protein is CSVDRGPADTQYF. This chain uses TRBV29-1 with TRBJ2-3, with TRBD1 identical over 7 bases. The length of the CDR3 is 13 residues. V dropped 3 bases and J dropped 4; count of bases not matched to a gene: 4. Germline CDR1 and CDR2: SQVTM and ANQGSEA.

This chain links TRBV21-1 with TRBJ2-3; TRBD2 is taken as the D call from the table, unchecked against the DNA. TRBV21-1 is an annotated pseudogene. CDR3 length: 19 amino acids. CDR3 DNA: TGTGCCAGCAGCAAAGAGCCCAGCGGGGGGACCACCCTCACAGATACGCAGTATTTT. Amino acids: CASSKEPSGGTTLTDTQYF.

The chain uses TRBV6-1 and TRBJ1-1; D possibly corresponds to TRBD1 (6 bases). This CDR3 contains 15 residues. Trimming cost V 1 base and J 3 bases, with 12 bases left between them. Germline loops: CDR1 MNHNS, CDR2 SASEGT. CDR3 bases: TGTGCCAGCAGTGAAGTTAAGGGGGTCTACACTGAAGCTTTCTTT. The encoded protein is CASSEVKGVYTEAFF.

The V and J genes are TRBV5-4 and TRBJ1-2; 7 bases match TRBD1. The CDR3 extends over 13 amino acids. The germline V gene has CDR1 SGHNT and CDR2 YYREEE (reference sequence). V was pared by 6 bases and J by 3 bases, with 5 bases of the junction left unmatched. The chain's CDR3 is CASTPDRDYGYTF. The CDR3 DNA is TGTGCCAGCACCCCCGACAGGGACTATGGCTACACCTTC.

This rearrangement joins TRBV19 to TRBJ2-7; TRBD2 matches 13 bases. V trimming: 5 bases; J trimming: 6 bases; junction bases outside the gene matches: 7. Germline values: CDR1 LNHDA, CDR2 SQIVND (reference sequence). The length of the CDR3 is 15 residues. CDR3 residues: CASSAGTSGDCEQYF. CDR3 nucleotide sequence: TGTGCCAGTAGTGCGGGGACTAGCGGGGACTGCGAGCAGTACTTC.

This clone was observed once. This chain uses TRBV6-6 with TRBJ1-1, with a weak D call TRBD1 (5 bases). Trimming stripped 7 bases from V and 1 base from J, with 13 bases between. The length of the CDR3 is 14 residues. The germline CDR1 and CDR2 sequences are MNHNY and SVGAGI (reference sequence). CDR3 loop: CASTLGTENTEAFF. The CDR3 region has the DNA TGTGCCAGCACCCTTGGGACTGAGAACACTGAAGCTTTCTTT.

This chain joins TRBV23-1 and TRBJ1-5; D is undetermined. Being an ORF, TRBV23-1 has a function that is uncertain. V was clipped by 4 bases and J by 4 bases, with 8 bases between them. CDR3 size: 13 residues. CDR3 residues: CASSPTGNQPQHF. The CDR3 DNA follows: TGCGCCAGCAGTCCAACGGGGAATCAGCCCCAGCATTTT.

The chain has TRBV6-5 and TRBJ2-1; no clear D gene. CDR3 length equals 16 residues. The ends were cut back, 0 bases at V and 5 bases at J, with 14 bases in the middle. Germline assignment: CDR1 MNHEY and CDR2 SVGAGI. The CDR3 spells CASSYSTPNGNNEQFF. As DNA, the CDR3 is TGTGCCAGCAGTTACTCGACCCCCAATGGCAACAATGAGCAGTTCTTC.

The chain combines TRBV19 with TRBJ2-3, with TRBD2 as a possible D gene (6 bases). The CDR3 has 15 residues. Germline values: CDR1 LNHDA, CDR2 SQIVND (reference sequence). With 4 bases removed from V and 1 base from J, the gap between germline ends came to 12 bases. CDR3 loop: CASSTPGLGTDTQYF. DNA for the CDR3: TGTGCCAGTAGTACCCCGGGACTCGGCACAGATACGCAGTATTTT.

This chain uses TRBV28 with TRBJ1-1; D may be TRBD1 (5 bases). The germline V gene has CDR1 MDHEN and CDR2 SYDVKM. The ends were cut back, 5 bases at V and 5 bases at J, with 15 bases in the middle. The CDR3 consists of 14 residues. Written as DNA, the CDR3 is TGTGCCAGCAGTCTCCAGGGAGGATGGACTGAAGCTTTCTTT. Protein: CASSLQGGWTEAFF.

The chain couples TRBV5-4 to TRBJ1-1; D remains ambiguous. Germline V gene lookup returns CDR1 SGHNT and CDR2 YYREEE (reference sequence). The CDR3 totals 17 residues. The germline V and J ends were trimmed by 0 bases and 4 bases, with 19 bases remaining between them. In nucleotides, the CDR3 is TGTGCCAGCAGCTTGGGTGTTATGGGTCAGGTCAGCACTGAAGCTTTCTTT. Its protein is CASSLGVMGQVSTEAFF.

This clone was observed a single time. The same CDR3 can be traced to other DNA sequences in this sample. The chain has TRBV5-4 and TRBJ2-7; D remains unclear. This CDR3 has 14 residues. Germline V lookup: CDR1 SGHNT, CDR2 YYREEE (reference sequence). Trimming cost V 0 bases and J 0 bases, with 7 bases left between them. The CDR3 reads CASSLVGSSYEQYF. CDR3 DNA: TGTGCCAGCAGCTTGGTCGGTTCCTCCTACGAGCAGTACTTC.

J is TRBJ2-3 and V is TRBV11-2; 9 positions agree with TRBD2. This CDR3 contains 16 residues. Germline V gives CDR1 SGHAT, CDR2 FQNNGV. The V gene end was trimmed by 5 bases and the J gene end by 2 bases; junction bases not matched to a gene: 8. The CDR3 reads CASSMAGLAVTDTQYF. In nucleotides, the CDR3 is TGTGCCAGCAGCATGGCGGGACTAGCAGTCACAGATACGCAGTATTTT.

The chain carries TRBV18 and TRBJ1-5, with D hard to call. This CDR3 has 13 residues. Trimming removed 2 bases at V and 7 bases at J, with 9 bases between. The germline V gene has CDR1 KGHSH and CDR2 LQKENI. The CDR3 protein is CASSPLKEQPQHF. The CDR3 DNA reads as TGTGCCAGCTCACCATTGAAGGAGCAGCCCCAGCATTTT.

The rearrangement links TRBV5-4 to TRBJ2-1; 7 bases fit TRBD2. CDR1 is SGHNT and CDR2 is YYREEE in the germline V gene (reference sequence). Losses at the gene ends were 7 bases for V and 5 bases for J; bases not matched to a gene: 9. The CDR3 has 14 residues. The CDR3: CASGGASGDNEQFF. CDR3 sequence (DNA): TGTGCCAGCGGTGGGGCTAGCGGAGACAATGAGCAGTTCTTC.

V is TRBV25-1 and J is TRBJ1-2; TRBD1 matches at 10 bases. The CDR3 contains 17 residues. J gave up 0 bases and V 2 bases, and 6 bases lay outside the gene matches. In germline, CDR1 is MGHDK, CDR2 SYGVNS. The CDR3, as DNA: TGTGCCAGCAGTGAAGTAGGGACAGGGGCCTCTAACTATGGCTACACCTTC. It yields the protein CASSEVGTGASNYGYTF.

Concerning this clone itself: Since a much larger clone is just one base distant, this may be a read error. This sequence joins TRBV11-2 and TRBJ2-3; D is unresolved. Germline V gene data show CDR1 as SGHAT and CDR2 as FQNNGV. V was clipped by 3 bases and J by 11 bases, with 12 bases between them. The CDR3 runs to 12 residues. The CDR3 bases are TGTGCCAGCAGCTTCATGCCTGGTATGCAGTATTTT. Its translation is CASSFMPGMQYF.

The gene calls are TRBV30 and TRBJ2-3; D is uncertain. Trimming stripped 1 base from V and 1 base from J, with 15 bases between. The length of the CDR3 is 16 residues. Germline lookup yields CDR1 GTSNPN and CDR2 SVGIG (reference sequence). CDR3: CAWSAALPGGTDTQYF. CDR3 sequence (DNA): TGTGCCTGGAGTGCGGCCCTCCCGGGCGGCACAGATACGCAGTATTTT.

A note on this clone: The identical CDR3 is also encoded by other nucleotide sequences in the sample. The chain couples TRBV30 to TRBJ2-5; D is undetermined. V lost 2 bases and J 5 bases, leaving 12 bases between the germline ends. The CDR3 spans 13 residues. Germline V gene data show CDR1 as GTSNPN and CDR2 as SVGIG (reference sequence). CDR3 sequence reads: CAWSLGLGETQYF. The CDR3 region has the DNA TGTGCCTGGAGTCTTGGGTTAGGGGAGACCCAGTACTTC.

The V and J genes are TRBV5-1 and TRBJ2-1; 10 positions agree with TRBD2. Germline V gene data show CDR1 as SGHRS and CDR2 as YFSETQ. V trimming: 2 bases; J trimming: 5 bases; junction bases outside the gene matches: 4. The CDR3 contains 15 residues. This CDR3 reads CASSLSTSGNNEQFF. The DNA for the CDR3 is TGCGCCAGCAGCTTAAGCACTAGCGGGAACAATGAGCAGTTCTTC.

The chain recombines TRBV27 with TRBJ2-1; 7 nucleotides agree with TRBD1. This CDR3 region has 15 residues. V lost 6 bases, J lost 1 base, and 6 bases stayed unmatched. CDR1 is MNHEY and CDR2 is SMNVEV in the germline V gene (reference sequence). CDR3 residues: CASRPGTVSYNEQFF. The CDR3 DNA reads as TGTGCCAGCAGGCCGGGGACAGTATCCTACAATGAGCAGTTCTTC.

This rearrangement joins TRBV14 to TRBJ1-2; D gene uncertain. Trimming removed 1 base from V and 5 bases from J, with 17 bases in between. This CDR3 is 16 amino acids long. CDR1 is SGHDN, CDR2 FVKESK, per germline. As DNA, the CDR3 is TGTGCCAGCAGCCAAGTATCTGTCGGGGTCGGGTATGGCTACACCTTC. Its protein is CASSQVSVGVGYGYTF. Filled out from reference TRBV14 and TRBJ1-2, the complete variable domain reads EAGVTQFPSHSVIEKGQTVTLRCDPISGHDNLYWYRRVMGKEIKFLLHFVKESKQDESGMPNNRFLAERTGGTYSTLKVQPAELEDSGVYFCASSQVSVGVGYGYTFGSGTRLTVV.